These 15 T cell receptor beta chains were sequenced from one sample in a study of blood T cell repertoires in COVID-19. Sequencing used immunoSEQ multiplex PCR; TCRdb keeps in-frame clones, though not all of them. The sample contains fewer than 65,000 clones, approximately 84% of which appear only once. Specimen: peripheral blood. The source of these receptors is a human donor in a cohort sampled during active COVID-19.

The chain carries TRBV6-5 and TRBJ1-6; 7 bases fit TRBD1. This CDR3 spans 15 amino acids. Germline CDR1 reads MNHEY; CDR2 reads SVGAGI. Losses at the gene ends were 2 bases for V and 7 bases for J; bases not matched to a gene: 5. The CDR3 protein is CASSYRQGRNSPLHF. In DNA form, the CDR3 reads TGTGCCAGCAGTTACCGACAGGGTAGGAATTCACCCCTCCACTTT.

This chain joins TRBV9 and TRBJ2-1; 7 positions match TRBD1. J gave up 10 bases and V 0 bases, and 7 bases lay outside the gene matches. Germline-derived CDR1 and CDR2 are SGDLS and YYNGEE. This CDR3 is 14 amino acids long. CDR3 protein: CASSVGGTAGEQFF. In DNA form, the CDR3 reads TGTGCCAGCAGCGTAGGGGGGACAGCTGGGGAGCAGTTCTTC. The complete variable domain, with remaining parts taken from reference TRBV9 and TRBJ2-1, reads DSGVTQTPKHLITATGQRVTLRCSPRSGDLSVYWYQQSLDQGLQFLIQYYNGEERAKGNILERFSAQQFPDLHSELNLSSLELGDSALYFCASSVGGTAGEQFFGPGTRLTVL.

The chain has TRBV30 and TRBJ2-7; a weak D match, TRBD2 (6 bases). Germline V gene data show CDR1 as GTSNPN and CDR2 as SVGIG (reference sequence). This CDR3 is built from 15 residues. V lost 3 bases and J lost 2, with 17 bases in between. In nucleotides, the CDR3 is TGTGCCTGGAGCGCCCTAGGGACTGTGACCTACGAGCAGTACTTC. Protein: CAWSALGTVTYEQYF.

CDR3 protein: CASQPLQGAYEQYF. Here the CDR3 DNA reads TGCGCCAGCCAGCCTCTACAGGGGGCGTACGAGCAGTACTTC. The chain combines TRBV5-1 with TRBJ2-7, with 9 positions matching TRBD1. This CDR3 spans 14 amino acids. V dropped 7 bases and J dropped 4; count of bases not matched to a gene: 9. From germline, CDR1 is SGHRS and CDR2 YFSETQ.

This chain joins TRBV29-1 and TRBJ2-5; TRBD2 is a possible D gene (7 bases). The CDR3 is 13 residues long. Trimming removed 0 bases at V and 4 bases at J, with 9 bases between. Germline V lookup: CDR1 SQVTM, CDR2 ANQGSEA. The CDR3: CSVEEGGPETQYF. CDR3 nucleotide sequence: TGCAGCGTTGAAGAGGGGGGGCCAGAGACCCAGTACTTC. Looking up the rest from reference TRBV29-1 and TRBJ2-5 gives the full variable domain: SAVISQKPSRDICQRGTSLTIQCQVDSQVTMMFWYRQQPGQSLTLIATANQGSEATYESGFVIDKFPISRPNLTFSTLTVSNMSPEDSSIYLCSVEEGGPETQYFGPGTRLLVL.

This clone was counted at least ten times. The chain links TRBV11-2 to TRBJ1-1; 9 bases agree with TRBD1. Germline V gives CDR1 SGHAT, CDR2 FQNNGV. V trimming: 5 bases; J trimming: 1 base; junction bases outside the gene matches: 14. CDR3 length: 18 residues. CDR3 region: CASSHGLGQGPPNTEAFF. CDR3 bases: TGTGCCAGCAGCCACGGGTTGGGACAGGGCCCCCCGAACACTGAAGCTTTCTTT.

This chain links TRBV5-1 with TRBJ1-1; the match to TRBD1 covers 8 bases. The CDR3 spans 14 residues. Losses at the gene ends were 0 bases for V and 4 bases for J; bases not matched to a gene: 2. Germline V CDR1 and CDR2: SGHRS, YFSETQ. DNA of the CDR3: TGCGCCAGCAGCTTGGAGACAGGGGCCACTGAAGCTTTCTTT. Protein product: CASSLETGATEAFF.

The rearrangement links TRBV30 to TRBJ2-7; TRBD2 might be the D (5 bases). Trimming left V 2 bases short and J 6 bases short, with 11 bases between. The CDR3 has 12 residues. Per the germline V gene, CDR1 is GTSNPN and CDR2 is SVGIG (reference sequence). CDR3 sequence: CAWSFLAGEQYF. The CDR3 DNA is TGTGCCTGGAGTTTCCTAGCCGGCGAGCAGTACTTC.

V gene TRBV18 combines with J gene TRBJ2-6, with no clear D. Per the germline V gene, CDR1 is KGHSH and CDR2 is LQKENI. The V gene lost 3 bases and the J gene lost 2 bases, with 8 bases spanning the gap. The CDR3 is made up of 15 amino acids. The DNA of the CDR3 is TGTGCCAGCTCACCCTCAGGCGCTGGGGCCAACGTCCTGACTTTC. Protein sequence: CASSPSGAGANVLTF.

This clone was seen ten or more times. This chain links TRBV7-9 with TRBJ2-7, with TRBD1 as a possible D gene (5 bases). Trimming cost V 7 bases and J 7 bases, with 20 bases left between them. CDR1 and CDR2 (germline): SEHNR, FQNEAQ (reference sequence). The CDR3 loop spans 14 amino acids. The CDR3 nucleotides are TGTGCCAGCAATGGCCCCAGGGCGAGATTTGAGCAGTACTTC. Amino acid sequence: CASNGPRARFEQYF.

The chain has TRBV28 and TRBJ2-2; possibly TRBD1 for D (5 bases). Between the trimmed V and J ends, which lost 2 bases and 4 bases, there was a span of 11 bases. Germline lookup yields CDR1 MDHEN and CDR2 SYDVKM. The length of the CDR3 is 15 residues. The CDR3 nucleotides read TGTGCCAGCAGTTTAAGGGGTTCGGGCACCGGGGAGCTGTTTTTT. This gives the protein CASSLRGSGTGELFF.

The chain combines TRBV7-9 with TRBJ2-1; D is unresolved. Per germline, CDR1 SEHNR and CDR2 FQNEAQ (reference sequence). This CDR3 is 17 amino acids long. V was shortened by 4 bases and J by 6 bases, with 22 bases between the two germline ends. DNA for the CDR3: TGTGCCAGCAGCTCGACCCTCACTACACCCACGATCAATGAGCAGTTCTTC. As protein: CASSSTLTTPTINEQFF.

The J gene is TRBJ1-4, the V gene TRBV27; D gene ambiguous. Germline V CDR1 and CDR2: MNHEY, SMNVEV (reference sequence). The CDR3 loop spans 15 amino acids. V shed 2 bases and J shed 0 bases, with 7 bases lying between them. The CDR3 DNA is TGTGCCAGCAGTTTAGACATCTCAACTAATGAAAAACTGTTTTTT. This codes for CASSLDISTNEKLFF.

This clone was recorded at least ten times. The chain employs TRBV2 and TRBJ1-1; D uncertain. This CDR3 region has 13 residues. The germline CDR1 and CDR2 sequences are SNHLY and FYNNEI. V lost 8 bases, J lost 5 bases, and 15 bases lay in between. The CDR3 region is CASLSGVGTEAFF. CDR3 nucleotides: TGTGCCAGCCTTTCCGGGGTCGGGACTGAAGCTTTCTTT.

The chain couples TRBV19 to TRBJ2-7, with a weak D call TRBD1 (5 bases). The CDR3 totals 14 residues. In germline, CDR1 is LNHDA, CDR2 SQIVND (reference sequence). The V end lost 2 bases, the J end lost 5 bases, and 13 bases lay between the germline ends. The CDR3 nucleotides are TGTGCCAGTAGTATAAACAGGCTCCTAAACGAGCAGTACTTC. Protein product: CASSINRLLNEQYF.